Below, 21 T cell receptor beta chains from the same sample are listed, as sequenced in a study of CD8 T cells in Susac syndrome. An amount of RNA that ranged from roughly 0.5 to 1 ug was reverse transcribed with random hexamers. TCRdb itself ran the immunoSEQ multiplex PCR reads through MiXCR, one entry per CDR3 protein. The data contain about 120,000 distinct CDR3 sequences, around 94% of them singletons. Sample: CD8+ T cells from PBMCs. The origin of the receptors is a human donor with Susac syndrome.

The CDR3 protein is CASSRRQGGGYGYTF. As DNA, the CDR3 is TGTGCCAGCAGCCGCCGACAGGGCGGGGGATATGGCTACACCTTC. The chain joins TRBV13 to TRBJ1-2; 7 nucleotides line up with TRBD1. This CDR3 is built from 15 residues. The germline CDR1 and CDR2 sequences are PRHDT and FYEKMQ (reference sequence). Losses at the gene ends were 5 bases for V and 5 bases for J; bases not matched to a gene: 11.

The J gene is TRBJ2-7, the V gene TRBV7-9, with 12 nucleotides matching TRBD1. The CDR3 extends over 17 amino acids. Losses at the gene ends were 8 bases for V and 2 bases for J; bases not matched to a gene: 13. The germline V gene has CDR1 SEHNR and CDR2 FQNEAQ (reference sequence). The CDR3 protein is CASSTGTGGLLPYEQYF. As DNA, the CDR3 is TGTGCCAGCTCCACCGGGACAGGGGGCCTCTTGCCCTACGAGCAGTACTTC.

The rearrangement uses TRBV12-3 or TRBV12-4 and TRBJ1-2; the match to TRBD1 covers 8 bases. Trimming cost V 1 base and J 7 bases; bases outside gene matches: 8. There are 15 residues in the CDR3. CDR3 in amino acids: CASSLVSGQDRGYTF. The CDR3 nucleotides read TGTGCCAGCAGTTTAGTGTCGGGACAGGATCGTGGCTACACCTTC.

The chain combines TRBV7-9 with TRBJ1-4; no firm D call. V lost 5 bases to trimming and J lost 4 bases, with 11 bases between them. Germline V gives CDR1 SEHNR, CDR2 FQNEAQ (reference sequence). The CDR3 covers 14 residues. The CDR3 reads CASSVVVDNEKLFF. The CDR3 DNA reads as TGTGCCAGCAGCGTAGTGGTGGATAATGAAAAACTGTTTTTT.

This chain joins TRBV12-3 or TRBV12-4 and TRBJ2-5, with 11 bases matching TRBD1. This CDR3 spans 16 amino acids. Trimming took 1 base from V and 5 from J; bases not matched to a gene: 6. The CDR3 bases are TGTGCCAGCAGTTTAGGGACAGGGGGCCATAGGGAGACCCAGTACTTC. Amino acids: CASSLGTGGHRETQYF.

The gene calls are TRBV7-9 and TRBJ1-1; 7 bases match TRBD1. Germline V lookup: CDR1 SEHNR, CDR2 FQNEAQ (reference sequence). The CDR3 is 13 residues long. V lost 4 bases, J lost 4 bases, and 3 bases stayed unmatched. In DNA form, the CDR3 reads TGTGCCAGCAGCTCACAGGGGACCACTGAAGCTTTCTTT. Translating it yields CASSSQGTTEAFF.

The CDR3 nucleotides are TGTGCCAGCAGGAGCCTAATTGAAGGGGAGTTTGGGACTGAAGCTTTCTTT. Its translation: CASRSLIEGEFGTEAFF. This chain joins TRBV5-6 and TRBJ1-1; D is possibly TRBD1 (5 bases). The CDR3 sequence is 17 residues long. V dropped 5 bases and J dropped 5 bases, with 25 bases sitting between them. Germline-derived CDR1 and CDR2 are SGHDT and YYEEEE.

In DNA form, the CDR3 reads TGTGCCAGCAGTTTATCAGGTTTCGGACAGGGGGCGGTTGAGCAGTACTTC. Protein: CASSLSGFGQGAVEQYF. The chain employs TRBV27 and TRBJ2-7; 11 bases are a match to TRBD1. With V trimmed by 0 bases and J by 7 bases, 11 bases remained unmatched. CDR1 MNHEY and CDR2 SMNVEV come from the germline V gene (reference sequence). The CDR3 consists of 17 residues.

The V call is TRBV4-2, the J call TRBJ2-1, with TRBD2 matching over 8 bases. Germline values: CDR1 LGHNA, CDR2 YNFKEQ. The CDR3 is 19 amino acids. V gave up 0 bases and J gave up 1 base; unmatched junction bases: 11. The CDR3 nucleotides read TGTGCCAGCAGCCAAGAAGGGGGTTTAGCGGGATCGTCCTACAATGAGCAGTTCTTC. This encodes CASSQEGGLAGSSYNEQFF.

V and J are TRBV12-5 and TRBJ1-2, with 7 nucleotides matching TRBD1. CDR1 is LGHNT and CDR2 is FRNRAP in the germline V gene. The CDR3 length is 19 residues. The V gene end was trimmed by 0 bases and the J gene end by 3 bases; junction bases not matched to a gene: 16. CDR3 sequence (DNA): TGTGCTAGTGGTTTGGTACTGGGATCGATTCCAGGGACAGACTATGGCTACACCTTC. It is translated as CASGLVLGSIPGTDYGYTF.

V and J are TRBV11-2 and TRBJ2-5, with D perhaps assigned TRBD1 or TRBD2 (5 bases each). The CDR3 contains 15 residues. CDR1 and CDR2 from the germline V gene are SGHAT and FQNNGV. V gave up 0 bases and J gave up 5 bases, with 13 bases separating them. The CDR3 region is CASSLEWGPGETQYF. CDR3 sequence (DNA): TGTGCCAGCAGCTTAGAATGGGGACCCGGGGAGACCCAGTACTTC.

This clonotype is a singleton in its sample. CDR3 loop: CASSQELAGGPDEQYF. DNA of the CDR3: TGTGCCAGCAGCCAAGAGTTAGCGGGAGGGCCGGACGAGCAGTACTTC. The chain has TRBV3-1 and TRBJ2-7; 11 bases match TRBD2. Germline assignment: CDR1 LGHDT and CDR2 YNNKEL (reference sequence). This CDR3 region has 16 residues. After removal of 0 bases from V and 5 bases from J, the junction contained 6 bases not matched to a gene.

This clonotype was found once. The chain recombines TRBV9 with TRBJ2-3; D is unclear. In germline, CDR1 is SGDLS, CDR2 YYNGEE. The CDR3 extends over 15 amino acids. The ends were cut back, 3 bases at V and 4 bases at J, with 15 bases in the middle. CDR3 coding DNA: TGTGCCAGCAGCGCCGCGACCGAAGGTGCAGATACGCAGTATTTT. As protein: CASSAATEGADTQYF.

The chain carries TRBV13 and TRBJ2-1; D not certain. Germline V gene data show CDR1 as PRHDT and CDR2 as FYEKMQ (reference sequence). The germline V and J ends were trimmed by 5 bases and 8 bases, with 13 bases remaining between them. CDR3 length: 13 amino acids. The CDR3 loop reads CASSAKREDEQFF. In nucleotides, the CDR3 is TGTGCCAGCAGCGCGAAACGAGAAGATGAGCAGTTCTTC.

The chain carries TRBV12-3 or TRBV12-4 and TRBJ1-2; D gene ambiguous. Trimming cost V 2 bases and J 8 bases, with 18 bases left between them. The CDR3 is 15 amino acids. CDR3 DNA: TGTGCCAGCAGTTTAAGTCCTGGAGGGTCACCGGGCTACACCTTC. Its translation is CASSLSPGGSPGYTF.

The genes are TRBV6-5 and TRBJ2-2; no clear D gene. CDR1 is MNHEY, CDR2 SVGAGI, per germline. This CDR3 has 13 residues. V dropped 8 bases and J dropped 4 bases, with 11 bases sitting between them. Here the CDR3 DNA reads TGTGCCAGCGAATCGCAGTTCACCGGGGAGCTGTTTTTT. Translation gives CASESQFTGELFF.

The CDR3 DNA sequence: TGCAGTGCCGTTCGCGGGGGCTACAATGAGCAGTTCTTC. Protein sequence: CSAVRGGYNEQFF. The chain is built from TRBV20-1 and TRBJ2-1; TRBD2 agrees at 7 bases. CDR3 length: 13 residues. CDR1 and CDR2 (germline): DFQATT, SNEGSKA (reference sequence). The junction had 5 bases not matched to a gene; V was cut back by 6 bases and J by 3 bases.

The CDR3 protein is CASSHVTGENVYGYTF. CDR3 nucleotide sequence: TGTGCCAGCAGCCATGTGACAGGGGAGAACGTCTATGGCTACACCTTC. The chain links TRBV4-2 to TRBJ1-2, with TRBD1 identical over 8 bases. Germline V CDR1 and CDR2: LGHNA, YNFKEQ. V lost 3 bases to trimming and J lost 4 bases; unmatched junction nucleotides: 10. The CDR3 has 16 residues.

This chain connects TRBV20-1 to TRBJ1-5; maybe TRBD1 (6 bases). V was shortened by 6 bases and J by 3 bases, with 18 bases between the two germline ends. Germline V gene sequence: CDR1 DFQATT, CDR2 SNEGSKA (reference sequence). This CDR3 is 15 amino acids long. CDR3 region: CSATPVGADNQPQHF. The CDR3 coding sequence is TGCAGTGCCACCCCAGTGGGGGCCGACAATCAGCCCCAGCATTTT.

This rearrangement joins TRBV13 to TRBJ1-1, with D hard to call. Germline V gene data show CDR1 as PRHDT and CDR2 as FYEKMQ (reference sequence). The CDR3 runs 17 residues. V shed 0 bases and J shed 2 bases, with 16 bases lying between them. The CDR3 region has the DNA TGTGCCAGCAGCTTAGGCCTAATGCGGTCGAAAAACACTGAAGCTTTCTTT. Translating it yields CASSLGLMRSKNTEAFF.

The V gene is TRBV2, the J gene TRBJ1-1; D uncertain. V shed 7 bases and J shed 4 bases, with 16 bases lying between them. The CDR3 length is 14 residues. The V gene's germline CDR1 is SNHLY and CDR2 FYNNEI. CDR3 residues: CASTRSPTSTEAFF. The CDR3 coding sequence is TGTGCCAGCACCCGTAGTCCCACAAGCACTGAAGCTTTCTTT.